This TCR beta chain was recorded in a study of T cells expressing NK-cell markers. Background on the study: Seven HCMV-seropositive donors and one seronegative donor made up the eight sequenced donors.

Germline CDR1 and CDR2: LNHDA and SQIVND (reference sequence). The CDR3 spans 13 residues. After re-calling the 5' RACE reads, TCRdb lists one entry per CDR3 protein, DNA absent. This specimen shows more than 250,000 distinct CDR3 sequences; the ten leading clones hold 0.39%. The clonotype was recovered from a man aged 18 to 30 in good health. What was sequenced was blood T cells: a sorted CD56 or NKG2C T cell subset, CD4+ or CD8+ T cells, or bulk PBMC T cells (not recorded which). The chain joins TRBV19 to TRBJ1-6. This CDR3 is CASRNRRDSPLHF.